A single sample gave rise to the 16 T cell receptor beta chains below, sequenced in a study of regulatory T cells in long-lasting Graves disease. Arm-PCR of CDR3 regions with iRepertoire HTBI primers generated TCR beta libraries. TCRdb used MiXCR to reprocess the multiplex PCR reads, holding one entry per CDR3 protein. The profile shows under 450,000 distinct CDR3 sequences, 16% of them singletons. Time point reported: newly diagnosed GD, antithyroid drugs for less than 3 months. Isolated PBMC RNA provided the starting material for the TCR library. The sample also formed part of further work on T cells in Graves' hyperthyroidism and ophthalmopathy.

Here the sequenced sample was peripheral blood mononuclear cells (PBMCs), taken at new diagnosis, from a patient treated with antithyroid drugs. These receptor sequences come from a woman younger than 35 with Graves disease.

This clonotype occurred many times. The chain uses TRBV29-1 and TRBJ2-1; D remains ambiguous. The CDR3 loop spans 10 amino acids. The germline gives CDR1 SQVTM, CDR2 ANQGSEA. Trimming shortened V by 6 bases and J by 4 bases, and 4 bases separated the two germline ends. In nucleotides, the CDR3 is TGCAGCGTAATATACAATGAGCAGTTCTTC. Protein sequence: CSVIYNEQFF.

Ten or more counts support this clonotype. V is TRBV2 and J is TRBJ1-4; 8 bases map to TRBD1. J was trimmed by 5 bases and V by 10 bases; bases with no gene match: 6. CDR1 is SNHLY and CDR2 is FYNNEI in the germline V gene. CDR3 length: 13 residues. DNA for the CDR3: TGTGCCACGGGGACAGGTAGAAATGAAAAACTGTTTTTT. It is translated as CATGTGRNEKLFF.

The chain combines TRBV7-9 with TRBJ2-2; 8 bases agree with TRBD1. The CDR3 has 16 residues. Looked up from germline, CDR1 is SEHNR and CDR2 is FQNEAQ (reference sequence). The junction had 8 bases not matched to a gene; V was cut back by 5 bases and J by 3 bases. CDR3 DNA sequence: TGTGCCAGCAGCCCCTTCGAGACAGGGGACACCGGGGAGCTGTTTTTT. Amino acids: CASSPFETGDTGELFF.

Ten or more counts support this clonotype. This sequence joins TRBV5-1 and TRBJ1-1, with D perhaps matching TRBD1 (5 bases). The CDR3 runs to 15 residues. The germline V gene has CDR1 SGHRS and CDR2 YFSETQ. The germline V and J ends were trimmed by 3 bases and 5 bases, with 17 bases remaining between them. The CDR3 DNA is TGCGCCAGCAGCTCAAGGGGAGCCGGGGGGACTGAAGCTTTCTTT. Encoded protein: CASSSRGAGGTEAFF.

This clonotype was counted a few times. This chain uses TRBV10-2 with TRBJ1-2; D remains unclear. The CDR3 sequence is 13 residues long. The V end was cut by 4 bases, the J end by 8 bases, with 14 bases between. CDR1 is WSHSY, CDR2 SAAADI, per germline. The CDR3 spells CASSVGSGYGYTF. The DNA of the CDR3 is TGCGCCAGCAGTGTGGGTTCCGGATACGGCTACACCTTC.

The chain uses TRBV7-3 and TRBJ2-3; TRBD2 matches at 7 bases. The CDR3 has 14 amino acids. CDR1 and CDR2 (germline): SGHTA, FQGTGA. The ends lost 5 bases at V and 8 bases at J; junction bases unmatched: 10. The CDR3 region has the DNA TGTGCCAGCAGCCCACGTCTGGGGGAGGGTACGCAGTATTTT. Its translation is CASSPRLGEGTQYF.

This clonotype turned up a few times. The J gene is TRBJ2-1, the V gene TRBV6-4, with 14 bases identical to TRBD2. The CDR3 sequence is 19 residues long. V dropped 5 bases and J dropped 0; count of bases not matched to a gene: 9. Germline CDR1 is MRHNA and CDR2 is SNTAGT. CDR3 coding DNA: TGTGCCAGCAGTCACGGACTAGCGGGGGGAATAAGCTCCTACAATGAGCAGTTCTTC. Translated, it gives CASSHGLAGGISSYNEQFF.

V is TRBV7-2 and J is TRBJ2-7; 9 bases are shared with TRBD2. V lost 3 bases, J lost 3 bases, and 3 bases stayed unmatched. From germline, CDR1 is SGHTA and CDR2 FQGNSA. The CDR3 totals 14 residues. This CDR3 reads CASSFAGGIYEQYF. DNA of the CDR3: TGTGCCAGCAGCTTCGCGGGAGGGATCTACGAGCAGTACTTC.

This clonotype was seen repeatedly, ten times or more. The rearrangement joins TRBV28 to TRBJ1-5; 7 positions agree with TRBD1. The CDR3 spans 14 residues. J lost 2 bases, V lost 3 bases, and 1 base had no gene match. Germline CDR1 reads MDHEN; CDR2 reads SYDVKM. DNA for the CDR3: TGTGCCAGCAGTTTCCAGGGGGGCAATCAGCCCCAGCATTTT. It specifies CASSFQGGNQPQHF.

This clonotype appeared a few times. The V gene is TRBV29-1, the J gene TRBJ2-1; 8 bases fit TRBD1. This CDR3 has 14 residues. The germline V gene encodes CDR1 SQVTM and CDR2 ANQGSEA. The V and J ends lost 6 bases and 12 bases, in that order; junction bases with no gene match: 16. This chain's CDR3 is CSVEPDRVQVGQFF. CDR3 DNA sequence: TGCAGCGTGGAACCGGACAGGGTGCAGGTTGGGCAGTTCTTC.

There are a few counts of this clonotype. The CDR3 DNA follows: TGTGCCAGCAGCCGACTGACAGGGGGCATCGGGGAGCTGTTTTTT. Its protein product is CASSRLTGGIGELFF. V and J are TRBV4-2 and TRBJ2-2, with 10 bases matching TRBD1. The CDR3 extends over 15 amino acids. V gave up 4 bases and J gave up 7 bases; unmatched junction bases: 6. The V gene's germline CDR1 is LGHNA and CDR2 YNFKEQ.

The rearrangement uses TRBV6-2 or TRBV6-3 and TRBJ2-1, with D hard to call. The V end lost 7 bases, the J end lost 7 bases, and 11 bases lay between the germline ends. The CDR3 spans 12 residues. Germline V gives CDR1 MNHEY, CDR2 SVGEGT. The CDR3 reads CASTSDGNEQFF. In DNA, the CDR3 is TGTGCCAGCACCTCGGACGGAAATGAGCAGTTCTTC.

This clonotype showed up many times. The rearrangement uses TRBV3-1 and TRBJ2-1; TRBD2 agrees at 8 bases. This CDR3 has 16 amino acids. V was pared by 0 bases and J by 4 bases, with 5 bases of the junction left unmatched. CDR1 is LGHDT, CDR2 YNNKEL, per germline (reference sequence). CDR3 sequence: CASSQDTSGVYNEQFF. CDR3 nucleotides: TGTGCCAGCAGCCAAGATACTAGCGGCGTTTACAATGAGCAGTTCTTC.

Ten or more counts support this clonotype. The CDR3 bases are TGTGCCAGCAGCCAATATGGGTCCGGGGGGTCTGGGGAGCTGTTTTTT. Protein sequence: CASSQYGSGGSGELFF. The genes are TRBV3-1 and TRBJ2-2; TRBD2 agrees at 7 bases. V was pared by 2 bases and J by 8 bases, with 11 bases of the junction left unmatched. The germline gives CDR1 LGHDT, CDR2 YNNKEL (reference sequence). The CDR3 consists of 16 residues.

In this sample, this clonotype turned up many times. The junction does not match germline at one end; this may be a read error. This chain connects TRBV12-3 or TRBV12-4 to TRBJ1-3; tentative D call: TRBD1 (5 bases). This CDR3 comprises 11 residues. CDR3 protein: CASSLDIGVAF. The CDR3 DNA sequence: TGTGCCAGCAGCCTAGACATAGGGGTGGCTTTT.

This clonotype was found many times. The chain employs TRBV7-2 and TRBJ2-4; tentatively, D is TRBD1 or TRBD2 (5 bases each). This CDR3 contains 14 residues. Germline V gene data show CDR1 as SGHTA and CDR2 as FQGNSA. Trimming cost V 3 bases and J 6 bases, with 12 bases left between them. CDR3 protein: CASSFGRDGNIQYF. DNA of the CDR3: TGTGCCAGCAGCTTCGGTCGGGACGGAAACATTCAGTACTTC.